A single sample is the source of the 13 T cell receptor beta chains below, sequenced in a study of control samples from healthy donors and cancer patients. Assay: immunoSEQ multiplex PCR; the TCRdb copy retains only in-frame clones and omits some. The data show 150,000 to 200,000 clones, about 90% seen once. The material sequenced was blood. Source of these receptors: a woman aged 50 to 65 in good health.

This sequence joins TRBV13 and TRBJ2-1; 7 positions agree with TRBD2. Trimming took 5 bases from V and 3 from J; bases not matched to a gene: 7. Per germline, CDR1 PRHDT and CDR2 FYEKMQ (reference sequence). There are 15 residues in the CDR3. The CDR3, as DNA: TGTGCCAGCAGCACTACCCGGGACTACTACAATGAGCAGTTCTTC. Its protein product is CASSTTRDYYNEQFF.

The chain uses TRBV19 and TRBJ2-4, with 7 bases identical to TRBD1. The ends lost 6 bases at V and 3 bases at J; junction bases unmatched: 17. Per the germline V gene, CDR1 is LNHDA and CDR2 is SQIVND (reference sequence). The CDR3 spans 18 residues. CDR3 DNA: TGTGCCAGTAGCCTGGGATTCAGAGGGGGCGCTGGCAAAAACATTCAGTACTTC. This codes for CASSLGFRGGAGKNIQYF.

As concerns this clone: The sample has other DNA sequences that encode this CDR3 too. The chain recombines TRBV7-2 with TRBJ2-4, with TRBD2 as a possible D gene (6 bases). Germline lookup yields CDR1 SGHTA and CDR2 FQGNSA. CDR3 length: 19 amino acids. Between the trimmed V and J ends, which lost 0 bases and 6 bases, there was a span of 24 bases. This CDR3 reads CASSLASGLAALALNIQYF. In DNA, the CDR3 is TGTGCCAGCAGCTTAGCGTCGGGGCTAGCAGCACTAGCCTTAAACATTCAGTACTTC.

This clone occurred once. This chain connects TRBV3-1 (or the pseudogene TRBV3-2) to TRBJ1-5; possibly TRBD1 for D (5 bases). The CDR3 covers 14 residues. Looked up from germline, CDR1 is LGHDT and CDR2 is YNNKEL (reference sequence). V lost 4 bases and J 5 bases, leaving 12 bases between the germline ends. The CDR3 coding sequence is TGTGCCAGCAGCCTTCGGCCGGGGGATCAGCCCCAGCATTTT. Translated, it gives CASSLRPGDQPQHF.

In DNA form, the CDR3 reads TGTGCCAGCAGTTTACAACTTTACAATGAGCAGTTCTTC. Translating it yields CASSLQLYNEQFF. The V call is TRBV28, the J call TRBJ2-1; D is uncertain. The ends were cut back, 2 bases at V and 4 bases at J, with 6 bases in the middle. CDR3 size: 13 residues. In germline, CDR1 is MDHEN, CDR2 SYDVKM.

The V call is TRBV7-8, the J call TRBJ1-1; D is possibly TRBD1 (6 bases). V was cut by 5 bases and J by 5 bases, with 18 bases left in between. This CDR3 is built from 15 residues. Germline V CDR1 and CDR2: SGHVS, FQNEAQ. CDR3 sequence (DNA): TGTGCCAGCAGCACCCGCGGCAGGGGTGAGACTGAAGCTTTCTTT. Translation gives CASSTRGRGETEAFF.

The chain's CDR3 is CASNPGTRGGYTF. The CDR3 DNA follows: TGTGCCAGCAACCCAGGGACCAGGGGTGGCTACACCTTC. The chain is built from TRBV7-9 and TRBJ1-2; tentative D call: TRBD1 (6 bases). The CDR3 has 13 amino acids. Germline CDR1 is SEHNR and CDR2 is FQNEAQ (reference sequence). V lost 7 bases and J 7 bases, leaving 16 bases between the germline ends. The variable domain in full, completed from reference TRBV7-9 and TRBJ1-2, reads DTGVSQNPRHKITKRGQNVTFRCDPISEHNRLYWYRQTLGQGPEFLTYFQNEAQLEKSRLLSDRFSAERPKGSFSTLEIQRTEQGDSAMYLCASNPGTRGGYTFGSGTRLTVV.

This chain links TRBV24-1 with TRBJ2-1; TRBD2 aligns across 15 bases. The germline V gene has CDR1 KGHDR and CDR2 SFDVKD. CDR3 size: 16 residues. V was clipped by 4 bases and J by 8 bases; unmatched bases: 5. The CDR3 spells CATSEAGLAGGDEQFF. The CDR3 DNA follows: TGTGCCACCAGTGAGGCGGGACTAGCGGGAGGTGATGAGCAGTTCTTC.

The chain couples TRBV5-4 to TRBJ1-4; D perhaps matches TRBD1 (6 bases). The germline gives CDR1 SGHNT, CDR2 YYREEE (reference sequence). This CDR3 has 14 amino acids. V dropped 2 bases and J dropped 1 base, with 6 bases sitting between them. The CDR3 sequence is CASSLGGTNEKLFF. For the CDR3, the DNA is TGTGCCAGCAGCTTAGGGGGAACTAATGAAAAACTGTTTTTT.

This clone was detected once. In DNA, the CDR3 is TGTGCCAGCAGCTTAGGCGCGGGGGTGTTAGGCTACACCTTC. Translation gives CASSLGAGVLGYTF. The chain joins TRBV7-8 to TRBJ1-2; D is possibly TRBD1 (5 bases). Germline CDR1 SGHVS, CDR2 FQNEAQ. The V and J ends lost 1 base and 8 bases respectively, with 14 bases between them. This CDR3 is built from 14 residues.

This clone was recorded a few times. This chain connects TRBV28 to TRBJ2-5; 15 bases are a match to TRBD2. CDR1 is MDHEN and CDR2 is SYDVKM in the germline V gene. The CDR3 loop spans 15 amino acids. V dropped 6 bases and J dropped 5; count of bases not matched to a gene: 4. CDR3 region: CASSRGLAGGETQYF. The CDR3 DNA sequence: TGTGCCAGCAGCAGGGGACTAGCGGGGGGTGAGACCCAGTACTTC.

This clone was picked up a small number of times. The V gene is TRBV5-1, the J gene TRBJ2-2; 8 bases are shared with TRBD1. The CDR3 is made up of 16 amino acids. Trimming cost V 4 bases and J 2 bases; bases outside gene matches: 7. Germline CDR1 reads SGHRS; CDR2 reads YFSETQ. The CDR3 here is CASSKETGVNTGELFF. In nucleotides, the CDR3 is TGCGCCAGCAGCAAGGAGACAGGGGTCAACACCGGGGAGCTGTTTTTT.

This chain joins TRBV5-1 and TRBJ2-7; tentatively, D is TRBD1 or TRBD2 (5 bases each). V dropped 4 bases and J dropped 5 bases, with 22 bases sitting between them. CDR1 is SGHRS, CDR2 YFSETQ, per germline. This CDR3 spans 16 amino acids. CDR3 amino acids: CASSVTGRRLGDEQYF. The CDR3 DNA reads TGCGCCAGCAGCGTGACCGGAAGGAGGTTGGGGGACGAGCAGTACTTC.